The TCR beta chain under discussion was sequenced for a study of Ad26.COV2.S vaccination and SARS-CoV-2 variants. V gave up 5 bases and J gave up 2 bases, with 9 bases separating them. This CDR3 contains 13 residues. The germline gives CDR1 LNHDA, CDR2 SQIVND (reference sequence). The treatment: 15 to 20 received Ad26.COV2.S at low or high dose, single or two shots; about 5 received placebo; per-sample allocation not given. The samples date from day 63 after the first vaccine or placebo injection. Sequencing used immunoSEQ multiplex PCR; TCRdb keeps in-frame clones, though not all of them. The sample lists roughly 420,000 clones, 80% to 90% occurring once.

This TCR derives from a person aged 18-60 years who received the Ad26.COV2.S COVID-19 vaccine or a placebo. Here the sequenced sample was peripheral blood, taken in a trial of Ad26.COV2.S vaccine versus placebo. The rearrangement joins TRBV19 to TRBJ2-5; D call uncertain. CDR3 region: CASSAYRQETQYF. CDR3 coding DNA: TGTGCCAGTAGTGCATACCGACAAGAGACCCAGTACTTC. The complete variable domain, with remaining parts taken from reference TRBV19 and TRBJ2-5, reads DGGITQSPKYLFRKEGQNVTLSCEQNLNHDAMYWYRQDPGQGLRLIYYSQIVNDFQKGDIAEGYSVSREKKESFPLTVTSAQKNPTAFYLCASSAYRQETQYFGPGTRLLVL.